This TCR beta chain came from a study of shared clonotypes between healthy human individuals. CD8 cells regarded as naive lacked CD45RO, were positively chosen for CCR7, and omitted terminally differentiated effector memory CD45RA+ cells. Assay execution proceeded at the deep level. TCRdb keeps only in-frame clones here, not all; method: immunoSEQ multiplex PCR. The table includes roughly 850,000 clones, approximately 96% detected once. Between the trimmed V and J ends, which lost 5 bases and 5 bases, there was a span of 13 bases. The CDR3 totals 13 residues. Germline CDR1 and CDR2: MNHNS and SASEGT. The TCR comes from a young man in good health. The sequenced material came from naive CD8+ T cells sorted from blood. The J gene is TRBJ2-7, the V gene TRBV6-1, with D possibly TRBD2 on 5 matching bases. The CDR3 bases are TGTGCCAGCAGTAACGGTGGACTTGACGAGCAGTACTTC. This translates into CASSNGGLDEQYF.